The sequence of this T cell receptor (beta chain) was determined in a study of cytomegalovirus exposure and HLA in healthy donors. Produced via immunoSEQ multiplex PCR; TCRdb's table is partial and in-frame only. The sample lists more than 200,000 clones, roughly 90% seen once, with around 12% in the top ten. Broader study findings: First-cohort TCR clusters tended to co-occur in the 130 or so validation repertoires, a later analysis found. Specific recognition of CMV antigens was confirmed in vitro for a few chains (all CMV-associated). While the bulk of TCR sequences proved rare, some public TCRs turned up in many donors.

Remarks on this clone: The target antigen is unknown.

V lost 4 bases to trimming and J lost 3 bases, with 15 bases between them. The CDR3 is 14 residues long. Germline V gene sequence: CDR1 GTSNPN, CDR2 SVGIG (reference sequence). Input material: PBMCs. The TCR sequence derives from a man between 18 and 35 years old in good health and CMV-seropositive. The rearrangement uses TRBV30 and TRBJ1-1; D is possibly TRBD1 (6 bases). The CDR3 region is CAWIWWGRHTEAFF. The CDR3 region has the DNA TGTGCCTGGATATGGTGGGGGCGCCACACTGAAGCTTTCTTT.